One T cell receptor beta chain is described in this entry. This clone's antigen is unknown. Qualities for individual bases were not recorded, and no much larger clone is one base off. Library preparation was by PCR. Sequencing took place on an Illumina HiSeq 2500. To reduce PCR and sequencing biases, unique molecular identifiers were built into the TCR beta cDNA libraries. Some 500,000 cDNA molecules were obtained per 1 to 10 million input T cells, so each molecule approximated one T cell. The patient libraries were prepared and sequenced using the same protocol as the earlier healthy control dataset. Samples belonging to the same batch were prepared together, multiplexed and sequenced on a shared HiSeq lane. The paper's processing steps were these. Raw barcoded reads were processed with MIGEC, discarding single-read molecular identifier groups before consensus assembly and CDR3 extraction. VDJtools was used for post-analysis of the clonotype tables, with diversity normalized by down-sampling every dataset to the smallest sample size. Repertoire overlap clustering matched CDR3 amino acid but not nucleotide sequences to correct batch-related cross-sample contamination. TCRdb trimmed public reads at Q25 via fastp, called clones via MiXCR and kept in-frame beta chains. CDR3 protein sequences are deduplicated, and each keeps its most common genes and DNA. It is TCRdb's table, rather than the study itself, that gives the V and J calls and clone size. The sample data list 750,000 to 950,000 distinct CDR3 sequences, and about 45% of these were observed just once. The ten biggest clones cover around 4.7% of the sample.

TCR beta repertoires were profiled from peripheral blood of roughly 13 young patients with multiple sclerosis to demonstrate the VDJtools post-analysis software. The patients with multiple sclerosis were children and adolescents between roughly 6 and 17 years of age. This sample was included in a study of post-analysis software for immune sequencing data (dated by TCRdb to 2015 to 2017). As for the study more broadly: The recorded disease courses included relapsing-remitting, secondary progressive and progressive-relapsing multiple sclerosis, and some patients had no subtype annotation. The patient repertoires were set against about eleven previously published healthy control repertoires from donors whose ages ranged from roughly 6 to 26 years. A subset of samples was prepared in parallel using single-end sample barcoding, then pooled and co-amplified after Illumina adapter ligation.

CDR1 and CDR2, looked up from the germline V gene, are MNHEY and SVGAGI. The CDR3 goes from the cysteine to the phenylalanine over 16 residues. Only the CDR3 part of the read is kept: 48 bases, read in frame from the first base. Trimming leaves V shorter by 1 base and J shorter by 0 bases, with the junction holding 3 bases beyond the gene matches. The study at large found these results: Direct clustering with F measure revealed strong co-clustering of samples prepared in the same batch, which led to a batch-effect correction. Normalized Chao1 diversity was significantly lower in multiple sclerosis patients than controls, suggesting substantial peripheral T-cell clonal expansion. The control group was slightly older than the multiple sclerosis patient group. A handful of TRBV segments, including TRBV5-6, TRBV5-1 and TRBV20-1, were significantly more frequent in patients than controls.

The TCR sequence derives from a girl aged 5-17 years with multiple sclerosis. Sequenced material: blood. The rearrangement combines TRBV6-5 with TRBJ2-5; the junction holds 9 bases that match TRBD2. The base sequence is TGTGCCAGCAGTTACTTTCCTAGCGGGGACCAAGAGACCCAGTACTTC. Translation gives CASSYFPSGDQETQYF.